This TCR beta chain originates from a study of blood T cell repertoires in COVID-19. Two negative PCRs, clearance, or symptom resolution characterized the recovered Cohort 3 donors. There are 18 residues in the CDR3. V shed 2 bases, J shed 3 bases, and the junction held 12 bases outside the gene matches. Looked up from germline, CDR1 is SGHVS and CDR2 is FNYEAQ. This table comes from immunoSEQ multiplex PCR, and its TCRdb copy is limited to in-frame clones, with some not included. The table has 360,000 or so clones, under 90% seen once. Specimen: PBMCs or T cells enriched from blood (not recorded which). The chain uses TRBV7-6 and TRBJ2-7; the match to TRBD1 covers 11 bases. The receptor's source is a woman younger than 45 who had recovered from COVID-19. The CDR3 reads CASSLKWGGTGGSYEQYF. For the CDR3, the DNA is TGTGCCAGCAGCTTAAAATGGGGAGGGACAGGGGGTAGCTACGAGCAGTACTTC.